The clone carrying this T cell receptor beta chain was detected once. Germline V gives CDR1 SGHRS, CDR2 YFSETQ. The CDR3 sequence is 14 residues long. The germline V and J ends were trimmed by 4 bases and 0 bases, with 7 bases remaining between them. These data belong to a study of blood T cell repertoires in COVID-19. Study-wide context: Acute-phase and convalescent COVID-19 samples originated in the United States, Italy and Spain. Sources were T cells, B-cell-depleted T cells, or PBMCs; the material itself was cDNA or gDNA.

TCRdb's copy holds only in-frame clones and misses some; the assay was immunoSEQ multiplex PCR. The data show hundreds of thousands of clones, roughly 90% seen once. J is TRBJ1-4 and V is TRBV5-1; no definite D call. This clonotype originated in a man aged 35 to 55 with acute or convalescent COVID-19. The source material was peripheral blood. CDR3 region: CASSPGATNEKLFF. In DNA form, the CDR3 reads TGCGCCAGCAGCCCCGGTGCAACTAATGAAAAACTGTTTTTT.